This TCR beta chain was found in a study of blood T cell repertoires in COVID-19. The CDR3 sequence is 17 residues long. Trimming cost V 4 bases and J 0 bases, with 15 bases left between them. CDR1 is SEHNR, CDR2 FQNEAQ, per germline (reference sequence). TCRdb keeps only in-frame clones here, not all; method: immunoSEQ multiplex PCR. This repertoire shows approximately 70,000 clones, roughly 85% found once; its top ten account for less than 30%. The genes are TRBV7-9 and TRBJ1-4; D is unresolved. This TCR was sampled from a man between 60 and 75 years old with active or convalescent COVID-19. Source material: peripheral blood. The CDR3 loop reads CASSSFVSTATNEKLFF. Written as DNA, the CDR3 is TGTGCCAGCAGCTCCTTTGTATCTACCGCAACTAATGAAAAACTGTTTTTT.